This TCR beta chain was sequenced in a study of technical replicates of blood from several donors. TCRdb's table, derived via immunoSEQ multiplex PCR, lists solely in-frame clones and lacks some. The sample lists around 60,000 clones, 92% seen once, with 3.5% to 5.5% in the top ten. Trimming removed 5 bases from V and 5 bases from J; junction bases left unmatched: 5. The CDR3 totals 13 residues. CDR1 is SGHAT and CDR2 is FQNNGV in the germline V gene. Material: PBMCs. The TCR originated in a human donor in good health. Some clones in this sample may be carry-over from other donors' samples. The rearrangement uses TRBV11-2 and TRBJ2-5; TRBD1 aligns across 7 bases. In DNA form, the CDR3 reads TGTGCCAGCAGCGGACAGGTTCAGGAGACCCAGTACTTC. Protein sequence: CASSGQVQETQYF.